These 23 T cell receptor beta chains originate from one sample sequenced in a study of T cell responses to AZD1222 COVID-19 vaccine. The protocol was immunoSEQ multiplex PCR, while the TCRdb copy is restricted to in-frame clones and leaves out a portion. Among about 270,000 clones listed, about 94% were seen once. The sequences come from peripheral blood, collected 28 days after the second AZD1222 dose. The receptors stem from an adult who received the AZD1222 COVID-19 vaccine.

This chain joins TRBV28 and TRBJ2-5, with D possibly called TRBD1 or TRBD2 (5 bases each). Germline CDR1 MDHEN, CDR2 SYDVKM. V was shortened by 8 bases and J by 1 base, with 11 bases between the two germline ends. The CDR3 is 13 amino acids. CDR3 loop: CASGTGIQETQYF. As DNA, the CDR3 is TGTGCCAGCGGGACCGGAATCCAAGAGACCCAGTACTTC.

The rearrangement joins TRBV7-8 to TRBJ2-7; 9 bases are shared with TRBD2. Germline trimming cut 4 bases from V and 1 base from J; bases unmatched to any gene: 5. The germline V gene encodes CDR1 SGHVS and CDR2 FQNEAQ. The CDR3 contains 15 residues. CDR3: CASSSTAGGSYEQYF. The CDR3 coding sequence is TGTGCCAGCAGCTCGACAGCGGGAGGATCCTACGAGCAGTACTTC.

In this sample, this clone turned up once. The CDR3 coding sequence is TGCGCCAGCAGCCAATTTTTCACAGATACGCAGTATTTT. Its translation is CASSQFFTDTQYF. The V call is TRBV4-1, the J call TRBJ2-3; D gene ambiguous. The V end lost 2 bases, the J end lost 2 bases, and 5 bases lay between the germline ends. Germline CDR1 is MGHRA and CDR2 is YSYEKL. This CDR3 contains 13 residues.

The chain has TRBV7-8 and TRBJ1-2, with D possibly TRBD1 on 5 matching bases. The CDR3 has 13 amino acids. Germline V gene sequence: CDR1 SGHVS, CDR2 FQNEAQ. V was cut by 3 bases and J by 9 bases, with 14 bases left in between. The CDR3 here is CASSFIGGMSYTF. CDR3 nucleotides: TGTGCCAGCAGCTTTATTGGGGGGATGAGCTACACCTTC.

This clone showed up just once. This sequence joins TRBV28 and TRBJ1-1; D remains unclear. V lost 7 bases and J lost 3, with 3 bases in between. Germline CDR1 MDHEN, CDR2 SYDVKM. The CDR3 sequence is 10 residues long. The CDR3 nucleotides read TGTGCCAGCATGGACACTGAAGCTTTCTTT. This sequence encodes CASMDTEAFF.

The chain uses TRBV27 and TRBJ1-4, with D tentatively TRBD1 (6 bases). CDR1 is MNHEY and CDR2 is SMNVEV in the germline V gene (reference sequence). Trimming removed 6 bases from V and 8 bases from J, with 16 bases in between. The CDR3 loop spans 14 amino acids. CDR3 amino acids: CASSPYREVEKLFF. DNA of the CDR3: TGTGCCAGCAGCCCGTACAGGGAAGTGGAAAAACTGTTTTTT.

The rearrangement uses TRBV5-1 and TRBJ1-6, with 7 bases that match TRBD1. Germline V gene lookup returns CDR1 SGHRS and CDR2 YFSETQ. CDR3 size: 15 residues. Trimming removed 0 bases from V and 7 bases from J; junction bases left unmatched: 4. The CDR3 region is CASSLEGAPNSPLHF. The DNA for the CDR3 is TGCGCCAGCAGCTTGGAGGGGGCTCCGAATTCACCCCTCCACTTT. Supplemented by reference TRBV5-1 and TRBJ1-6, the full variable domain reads KAGVTQTPRYLIKTRGQQVTLSCSPISGHRSVSWYQQTPGQGLQFLFEYFSETQRNKGNFPGRFSGRQFSNSRSEMNVSTLELGDSALYLCASSLEGAPNSPLHFGNGTRLTVT.

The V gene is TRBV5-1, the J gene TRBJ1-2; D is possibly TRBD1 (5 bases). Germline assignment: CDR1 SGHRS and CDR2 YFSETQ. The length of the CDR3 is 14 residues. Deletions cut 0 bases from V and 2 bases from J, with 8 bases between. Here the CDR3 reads CASSLGDRNYGYTF. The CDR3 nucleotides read TGCGCCAGCAGCTTGGGCGACAGAAACTATGGCTACACCTTC.

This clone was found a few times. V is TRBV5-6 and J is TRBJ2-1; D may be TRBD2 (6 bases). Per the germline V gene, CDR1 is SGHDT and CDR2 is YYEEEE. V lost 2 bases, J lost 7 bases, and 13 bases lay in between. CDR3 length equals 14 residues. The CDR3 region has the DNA TGTGCCAGCAGCTTTTCCTGGGCGGGGAATGAGCAGTTCTTC. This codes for CASSFSWAGNEQFF.

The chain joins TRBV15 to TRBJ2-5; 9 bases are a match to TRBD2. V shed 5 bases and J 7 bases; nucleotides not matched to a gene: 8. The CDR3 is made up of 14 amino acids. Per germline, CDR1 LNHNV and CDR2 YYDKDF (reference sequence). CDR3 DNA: TGTGCCACCAGCTTGACTAGCGGTGGGACGACCCAGTACTTC. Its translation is CATSLTSGGTTQYF.

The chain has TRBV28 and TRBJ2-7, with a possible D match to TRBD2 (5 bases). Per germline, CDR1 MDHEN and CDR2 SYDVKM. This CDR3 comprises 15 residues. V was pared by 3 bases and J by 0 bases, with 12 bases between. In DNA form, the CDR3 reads TGTGCCAGCAGTTTTGGTGGGGAGAGCTCCTACGAGCAGTACTTC. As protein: CASSFGGESSYEQYF.

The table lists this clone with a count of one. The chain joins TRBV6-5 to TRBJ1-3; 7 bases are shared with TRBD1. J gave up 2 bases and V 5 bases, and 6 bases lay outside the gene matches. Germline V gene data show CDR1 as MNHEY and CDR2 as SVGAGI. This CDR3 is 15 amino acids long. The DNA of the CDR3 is TGTGCCAGCAGTCACACAGGGGAAACTGGAAACACCATATATTTT. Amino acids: CASSHTGETGNTIYF.

The CDR3 spells CASSLGNRETQYF. The CDR3 region has the DNA TGTGCCAGCAGTCTAGGGAATCGAGAGACCCAGTACTTC. The chain uses TRBV12-3 or TRBV12-4 and TRBJ2-5; D unresolved. The V end lost 5 bases, the J end lost 4 bases, and 11 bases lay between the germline ends. This CDR3 is 13 amino acids long.

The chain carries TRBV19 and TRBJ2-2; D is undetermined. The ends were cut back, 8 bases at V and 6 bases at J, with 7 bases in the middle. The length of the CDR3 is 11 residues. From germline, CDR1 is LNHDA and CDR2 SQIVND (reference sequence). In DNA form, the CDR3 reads TGTGCCAGTCAAGGTGCCGGGGAGCTGTTTTTT. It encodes CASQGAGELFF.

DNA of the CDR3: TGTGCCAGTCCCAAAGGGGTGGGAGAGACCCAGTACTTC. This gives the protein CASPKGVGETQYF. This chain uses TRBV19 with TRBJ2-5, with a possible D match to TRBD1 (5 bases). There are 13 residues in the CDR3. Germline assignment: CDR1 LNHDA and CDR2 SQIVND (reference sequence). V shed 8 bases and J shed 4 bases, with 14 bases lying between them.

In DNA form, the CDR3 reads TGTGCCAGCAGTACCCCGGCTAGCGGCTCCTACGAGCAGTACTTC. Translated, it gives CASSTPASGSYEQYF. This rearrangement joins TRBV28 to TRBJ2-7, with 7 bases matching TRBD2. CDR1 and CDR2 (germline): MDHEN, SYDVKM. V lost 5 bases and J lost 0; bases outside the gene matches: 7. This CDR3 is 15 amino acids long. Full variable domain (missing parts from reference TRBV28 and TRBJ2-7): DVKVTQSSRYLVKRTGEKVFLECVQDMDHENMFWYRQDPGLGLRLIYFSYDVKMKEKGDIPEGYSVSREKKERFSLILESASTNQTSMYLCASSTPASGSYEQYFGPGTRLTVT.

CDR3 nucleotide sequence: TGTGCCAGCAGCCGTCGAGGGGCGACTGAAGCTTTCTTT. Protein product: CASSRRGATEAFF. The gene calls are TRBV7-8 and TRBJ1-1; D might be TRBD1 (5 bases). Germline lookup yields CDR1 SGHVS and CDR2 FQNEAQ. CDR3 length: 13 residues. V shed 5 bases and J shed 5 bases, with 12 bases lying between them.

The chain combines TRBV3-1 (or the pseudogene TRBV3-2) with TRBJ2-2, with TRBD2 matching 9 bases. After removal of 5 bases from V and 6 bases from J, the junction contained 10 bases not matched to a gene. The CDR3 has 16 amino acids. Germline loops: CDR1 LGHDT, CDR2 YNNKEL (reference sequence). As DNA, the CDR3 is TGTGCCAGCAGCTCTCGGGCTAGCGGGGTCTCCGGGGAGCTGTTTTTT. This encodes CASSSRASGVSGELFF.

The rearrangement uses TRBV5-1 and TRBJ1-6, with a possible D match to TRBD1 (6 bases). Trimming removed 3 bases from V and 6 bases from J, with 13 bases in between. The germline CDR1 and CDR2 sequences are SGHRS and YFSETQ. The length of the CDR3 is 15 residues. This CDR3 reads CASSSRGRSNSPLHF. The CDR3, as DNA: TGCGCCAGCAGCTCGAGGGGGAGGTCTAATTCACCCCTCCACTTT. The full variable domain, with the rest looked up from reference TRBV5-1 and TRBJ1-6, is KAGVTQTPRYLIKTRGQQVTLSCSPISGHRSVSWYQQTPGQGLQFLFEYFSETQRNKGNFPGRFSGRQFSNSRSEMNVSTLELGDSALYLCASSSRGRSNSPLHFGNGTRLTVT.

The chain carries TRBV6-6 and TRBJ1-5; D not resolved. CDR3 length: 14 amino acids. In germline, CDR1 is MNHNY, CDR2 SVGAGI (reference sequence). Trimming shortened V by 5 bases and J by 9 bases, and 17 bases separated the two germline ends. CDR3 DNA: TGTGCCAGCAGTCGCGGGGAGGCTATCAGGCCCCAGCATTTT. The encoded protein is CASSRGEAIRPQHF.

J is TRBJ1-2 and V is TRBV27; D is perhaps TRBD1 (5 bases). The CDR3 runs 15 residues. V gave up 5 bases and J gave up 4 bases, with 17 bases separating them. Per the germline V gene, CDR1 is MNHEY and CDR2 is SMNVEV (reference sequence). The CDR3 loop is CASSPVTGTLYGYTF. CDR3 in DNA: TGTGCCAGCAGTCCGGTTACCGGGACTCTCTATGGCTACACCTTC.

The CDR3 loop is CASSYGTSGSLGEQYF. The CDR3 nucleotides read TGTGCCAGCAGCTATGGGACTAGCGGGAGTCTCGGCGAGCAGTACTTC. J is TRBJ2-7 and V is TRBV7-8, with 14 positions matching TRBD2. The V segment lost 4 bases and the J segment 6 bases; nucleotides outside the gene matches: 8. Germline lookup yields CDR1 SGHVS and CDR2 FQNEAQ. This CDR3 has 16 residues. Supplemented by reference TRBV7-8 and TRBJ2-7, the full variable domain reads GAGVSQSPRYKVAKRGQDVALRCDPISGHVSLFWYQQALGQGPEFLTYFQNEAQLDKSGLPSDRFFAERPEGSVSTLKIQRTQQEDSAVYLCASSYGTSGSLGEQYFGPGTRLTVT.

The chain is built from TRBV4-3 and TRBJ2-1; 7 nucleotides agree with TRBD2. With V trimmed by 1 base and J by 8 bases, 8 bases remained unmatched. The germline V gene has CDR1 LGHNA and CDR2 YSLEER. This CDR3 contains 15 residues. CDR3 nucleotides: TGCGCCAGCAGCCAAGTATGGCTAGCGGCTCATGAGCAGTTCTTC. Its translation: CASSQVWLAAHEQFF.